The subject of this entry is one T cell receptor beta chain. Its antigen is unidentified. The CDR3 spans 17 residues. Germline CDR1 reads LNHDA; CDR2 reads SQIVND (reference sequence). The V end was cut by 5 bases, the J end by 0 bases, with 17 bases between. This sample is drawn from a study of cytomegalovirus exposure and HLA in healthy donors. The overall study: Out of about 410 genotyped donors, 81% belonged to the Caucasian-associated ancestry cluster. Study outcomes and limitations: The investigators catalogued some 160 TCR beta chains as cytomegalovirus-associated. The study reported that TCR beta sequences accurately predicted HLA-A and HLA-B alleles in most subjects.

The PCR employed 60 Vbeta primers together with 13 Jbeta primers. Generated by immunoSEQ multiplex PCR, the TCRdb table keeps only in-frame clones and is missing some. Of 95,000 to 150,000 clones in the sample, 83% are singletons; the top ten hold approximately 3.8%. The chain carries TRBV19 and TRBJ1-3; tentative D call: TRBD1 (6 bases). The source of this sequence is a woman aged 40-49 years in good health and CMV-seropositive. The sequenced sample was PBMCs. The CDR3 DNA follows: TGTGCCAGTAGTTTTCCGGGACACCCCTCCTCTGGAAACACCATATATTTT. Protein sequence: CASSFPGHPSSGNTIYF.